This T cell receptor (beta chain) was obtained from a study of cytomegalovirus exposure and HLA in healthy donors. PCR used 60 Vbeta primers and 13 Jbeta primers. The data were produced by immunoSEQ multiplex PCR, yet TCRdb's version contains in-frame clones alone and is incomplete. The table lists 110,000 to 150,000 clones, about three quarters of them singletons, with more than 0.9% in the top ten. Germline assignment: CDR1 SEHNR and CDR2 FQNEAQ (reference sequence). The CDR3 has 18 amino acids. This clone showed up just a few times. The junction departs from germline at one end; a sequencing error may be responsible.

This receptor was obtained from a male donor in good health and CMV-seropositive. The specimen was PBMCs. The V gene is TRBV7-9, the J gene TRBJ2-4; 9 bases map to TRBD1. The CDR3 spells CSSSLITGGGLAKNIQYF. CDR3 DNA: TGTTCCAGCAGTCTTATAACAGGGGGCGGTCTGGCCAAAAACATTCAGTACTTC.